A single TCR beta chain is shown here with its context. No antigen is known for it. This record comes from a study of cytomegalovirus exposure and HLA in healthy donors. The validation cohort, a group of under 150 subjects, included the donors and was separate from the roughly 670-subject first cohort. The study, taken as a whole, reports: It was 164 TCR beta chains that were listed as cytomegalovirus-associated.

Germline CDR1 reads MNHEY; CDR2 reads SMNVEV (reference sequence). J lost 1 base, V lost 5 bases, and 0 bases had no gene match. The CDR3 contains 15 residues. Sequencing was performed with immunoSEQ multiplex PCR; in TCRdb, only in-frame clones are kept and a portion is missing. The table includes 150,000 to 200,000 clones, 84% detected once. The chain combines TRBV27 with TRBJ2-1, with 12 bases identical to TRBD2. This sequence originates from a man aged 25-45 years in good health and CMV-seropositive. The sequenced material came from PBMCs. The CDR3 nucleotides are TGTGCCAGCAGTGGACTAGCGGGGTCCTACAATGAGCAGTTCTTC. It yields the protein CASSGLAGSYNEQFF.